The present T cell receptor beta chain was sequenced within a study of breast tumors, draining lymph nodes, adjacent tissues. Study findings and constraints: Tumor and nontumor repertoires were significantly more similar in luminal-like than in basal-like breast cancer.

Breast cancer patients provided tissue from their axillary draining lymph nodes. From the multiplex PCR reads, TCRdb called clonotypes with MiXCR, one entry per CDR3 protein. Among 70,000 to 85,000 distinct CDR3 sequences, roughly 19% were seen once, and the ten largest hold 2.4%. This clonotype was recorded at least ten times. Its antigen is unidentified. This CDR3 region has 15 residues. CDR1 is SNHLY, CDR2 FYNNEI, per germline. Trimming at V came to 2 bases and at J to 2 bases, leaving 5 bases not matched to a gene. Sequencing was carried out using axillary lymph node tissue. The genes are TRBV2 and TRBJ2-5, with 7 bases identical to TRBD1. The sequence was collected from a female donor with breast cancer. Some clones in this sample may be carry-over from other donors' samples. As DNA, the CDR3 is TGTGCCAGCAGTGAAAGAGGACAGGCTCAAGAGACCCAGTACTTC. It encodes CASSERGQAQETQYF. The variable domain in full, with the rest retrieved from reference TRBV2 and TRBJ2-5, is EPEVTQTPSHQVTQMGQEVILRCVPISNHLYFYWYRQILGQKVEFLVSFYNNEISEKSEIFDDQFSVERPDGSNFTLKIRSTKLEDSAMYFCASSERGQAQETQYFGPGTRLLVL.